A single sample is the source of the 30 T cell receptor beta chains below, sequenced in a study of blood T cell repertoires in COVID-19. Here immunoSEQ multiplex PCR was the method, and the copy in TCRdb shows in-frame clones only, minus some. The top ten hold approximately 6.5% of the sample, which has under 200,000 clones, around 86% seen once. The material sequenced was peripheral blood. The receptor set was obtained from an elderly woman in a cohort sampled during active or convalescent COVID-19.

Concerning this clone itself: This same CDR3 is encoded by further DNA sequences in the sample. This chain links TRBV5-1 with TRBJ2-1; TRBD1 might be the D (6 bases). The V end lost 2 bases, the J end lost 1 base, and 10 bases lay between the germline ends. CDR1 SGHRS and CDR2 YFSETQ come from the germline V gene. The CDR3 extends over 15 amino acids. The CDR3 loop reads CASSFRDTSYNEQFF. In DNA, the CDR3 is TGCGCCAGCAGCTTCCGGGACACATCCTACAATGAGCAGTTCTTC.

The J gene is TRBJ2-1, the V gene TRBV11-3, with D possibly being TRBD1 (5 bases). The germline gives CDR1 SGHNT, CDR2 YENEEA. The V end was cut by 4 bases, the J end by 1 base, with 14 bases between. The CDR3 covers 16 residues. The CDR3 here is CASSSGNRRSYNEQFF. CDR3 nucleotides: TGTGCCAGCAGCTCAGGGAACAGGAGATCCTACAATGAGCAGTTCTTC.

V usage is TRBV9 and J usage is TRBJ1-2, with D hard to call. Germline V gives CDR1 SGDLS, CDR2 YYNGEE. The CDR3 spans 13 residues. V was cut by 4 bases and J by 5 bases, with 12 bases left in between. Here the CDR3 reads CASSSRERYGYTF. The CDR3 DNA reads TGTGCCAGCAGCAGCCGGGAGCGGTATGGCTACACCTTC.

This clone has a handful of counts. At the DNA level, this CDR3 is encoded by other sequences in the same sample as well. The chain links TRBV27 to TRBJ1-5; no clear D gene. Germline CDR1 and CDR2: MNHEY and SMNVEV (reference sequence). The CDR3 loop spans 15 amino acids. Trimming pared 3 bases from V and 0 bases from J, leaving 9 bases between. The CDR3 reads CASSLEGYSNQPQHF. CDR3 DNA: TGTGCCAGCAGTTTGGAGGGATATAGCAATCAGCCCCAGCATTTT.

The chain is built from TRBV28 and TRBJ1-6, with TRBD1 matching 9 bases. Germline loops: CDR1 MDHEN, CDR2 SYDVKM. CDR3 length: 15 amino acids. J lost 10 bases, V lost 2 bases, and 6 bases had no gene match. CDR3 bases: TGTGCCAGCAGTTTACCCGGACAGGGGAGATCACCCCTCCACTTT. Translation gives CASSLPGQGRSPLHF.

This clone was seen a single time. The chain employs TRBV29-1 and TRBJ1-4; the D is unclear. Germline V gene lookup returns CDR1 SQVTM and CDR2 ANQGSEA. This CDR3 is 13 amino acids long. The V and J ends lost 3 bases and 11 bases respectively, with 16 bases between them. CDR3 residues: CSVETPGRGKLFF. CDR3 nucleotides: TGCAGCGTTGAGACGCCGGGCCGAGGGAAACTGTTTTTT.

The chain is built from TRBV5-1 and TRBJ2-1; D call uncertain. CDR1 SGHRS and CDR2 YFSETQ come from the germline V gene. This CDR3 is built from 15 residues. V was clipped by 3 bases and J by 0 bases, with 10 bases between them. CDR3 protein: CASSSTKSSYNEQFF. The CDR3 DNA reads as TGCGCCAGCAGCTCAACTAAGTCCTCCTACAATGAGCAGTTCTTC. The whole variable domain, filled in from reference TRBV5-1 and TRBJ2-1, reads KAGVTQTPRYLIKTRGQQVTLSCSPISGHRSVSWYQQTPGQGLQFLFEYFSETQRNKGNFPGRFSGRQFSNSRSEMNVSTLELGDSALYLCASSSTKSSYNEQFFGPGTRLTVL.

J is TRBJ1-5 and V is TRBV6-5; D unresolved. Between the trimmed V and J ends, which lost 7 bases and 0 bases, there was a span of 10 bases. CDR3 length equals 14 residues. In germline, CDR1 is MNHEY, CDR2 SVGAGI. The CDR3 sequence is CASTTGGSNQPQHF. The CDR3 DNA follows: TGTGCCAGCACCACGGGAGGTAGCAATCAGCCCCAGCATTTT.

V and J are TRBV7-9 and TRBJ1-1, with D unresolved. Trimming shortened V by 0 bases and J by 2 bases, and 7 bases separated the two germline ends. This CDR3 spans 14 amino acids. Germline V lookup: CDR1 SEHNR, CDR2 FQNEAQ (reference sequence). The CDR3 region has the DNA TGTGCCAGCAGCTTAGCCGGCGGTAACACTGAAGCTTTCTTT. This sequence encodes CASSLAGGNTEAFF.

The rearrangement joins TRBV5-1 to TRBJ1-1, with D possibly TRBD1 on 5 matching bases. This CDR3 region has 15 residues. Per the germline V gene, CDR1 is SGHRS and CDR2 is YFSETQ. The V gene lost 0 bases and the J gene lost 4 bases, with 13 bases spanning the gap. The CDR3 sequence is CASSLVQSGGTEAFF. CDR3 bases: TGCGCCAGCAGCTTGGTTCAGTCCGGGGGCACTGAAGCTTTCTTT.

The V call is TRBV15, the J call TRBJ1-5; weak D call: TRBD1 (6 bases). This CDR3 has 14 residues. Germline lookup yields CDR1 LNHNV and CDR2 YYDKDF (reference sequence). Trimming pared 5 bases from V and 2 bases from J, leaving 10 bases between. The CDR3 DNA reads TGTGCCACCAGCTCGGGACACGGCAATCAGCCCCAGCATTTT. Translation gives CATSSGHGNQPQHF.

The V call is TRBV18, the J call TRBJ1-2, with 9 nucleotides matching TRBD1. V was clipped by 7 bases and J by 12 bases; unmatched bases: 18. The CDR3 has 15 amino acids. Per germline, CDR1 KGHSH and CDR2 LQKENI. The CDR3 DNA follows: TGTGCCAGCTTATCCCCCCCGGGGGACAGGGACGGCCACACCTTC. The encoded protein is CASLSPPGDRDGHTF. Variable domain in full (rest from reference TRBV18 and TRBJ1-2): NAGVMQNPRHLVRRRGQEARLRCSPMKGHSHVYWYRQLPEEGLKFMVYLQKENIIDESGMPKERFSAEFPKEGPSILRIQQVVRGDSAAYFCASLSPPGDRDGHTFGSGTRLTVV.

The J gene is TRBJ1-3, the V gene TRBV7-2, with D perhaps TRBD1 (6 bases). This CDR3 has 17 amino acids. Trimming left V 4 bases short and J 4 bases short, with 20 bases between. Germline values: CDR1 SGHTA, CDR2 FQGNSA. DNA of the CDR3: TGTGCCAGCAGCTCGGGTTTTGGGGGCCAAATGGGAAACACCATATATTTT. It encodes CASSSGFGGQMGNTIYF.

The chain couples TRBV4-1 to TRBJ1-3, with 10 nucleotides matching TRBD1. The germline V gene encodes CDR1 MGHRA and CDR2 YSYEKL. After removal of 1 base from V and 1 base from J, the junction contained 4 bases not matched to a gene. This CDR3 is 17 amino acids long. For the CDR3, the DNA is TGCGCCAGCAGCCAAGGGACGGGACAGGGGTCTGGAAACACCATATATTTT. Translating gives CASSQGTGQGSGNTIYF.

A word on this clone: A read error may account for a junction end that differs from germline. This rearrangement joins TRBV7-7 to TRBJ2-3; 8 bases match TRBD1. This CDR3 contains 15 residues. CDR1 is SSHAT, CDR2 FNYEAQ, per germline (reference sequence). CDR3 sequence reads: CASSQDRGSADTQYF. The CDR3 DNA is TGTGCTAGCAGCCAAGACAGGGGCTCCGCAGATACGCAGTATTTT.

The rearrangement links TRBV9 to TRBJ1-1; D might be TRBD1 (6 bases). Trimming cost V 0 bases and J 0 bases, with 9 bases left between them. The CDR3 totals 15 residues. Germline V gene lookup returns CDR1 SGDLS and CDR2 YYNGEE. The CDR3 DNA sequence: TGTGCCAGCAGCGTAGATGGGGGCATGAACACTGAAGCTTTCTTT. This gives the protein CASSVDGGMNTEAFF.

This chain links TRBV7-8 with TRBJ2-3, with TRBD2 matching over 11 bases. The CDR3 spans 15 residues. V lost 7 bases to trimming and J lost 1 base; unmatched junction nucleotides: 4. The germline CDR1 and CDR2 sequences are SGHVS and FQNEAQ. The CDR3 loop is CASIELAGGTDTQYF. CDR3 coding DNA: TGTGCCAGCATCGAACTAGCGGGGGGCACAGATACGCAGTATTTT.

This chain connects TRBV14 to TRBJ1-2; D is ambiguous. The germline V gene has CDR1 SGHDN and CDR2 FVKESK. This CDR3 has 13 residues. Trimming took 0 bases from V and 6 from J, leaving 8 bases between them. The CDR3 nucleotides read TGTGCCAGCAGCCAAGAAATCGGGAATGGCTACACCTTC. This encodes CASSQEIGNGYTF.

The CDR3 region has the DNA TGTGCCAGCAGCTTATCGCCGACTATCAATTCACCCCTCCACTTT. Translation: CASSLSPTINSPLHF. The chain has TRBV7-2 and TRBJ1-6; D is ambiguous. Germline values: CDR1 SGHTA, CDR2 FQGNSA. Trimming cost V 2 bases and J 7 bases, with 12 bases left between them. This CDR3 spans 15 amino acids.

The gene calls are TRBV28 and TRBJ2-7; TRBD2 matches at 13 bases. This CDR3 has 15 amino acids. Germline-derived CDR1 and CDR2 are MDHEN and SYDVKM. V was clipped by 6 bases and J by 5 bases; unmatched bases: 7. The CDR3, as DNA: TGTGCCAGCAGCGCAACTAGCGGGAGGGTCCACGAGCAGTACGTC. Its protein product is CASSATSGRVHEQYV.

The chain has TRBV9 and TRBJ2-2, with TRBD2 as a possible D gene (6 bases). In germline, CDR1 is SGDLS, CDR2 YYNGEE. V lost 7 bases to trimming and J lost 7 bases, with 17 bases between them. CDR3 length: 14 residues. The CDR3 sequence is CASSSGGSSGELFF. The DNA of the CDR3 is TGTGCCAGCTCCAGCGGAGGGAGTAGCGGGGAGCTGTTTTTT.

The genes are TRBV10-3 and TRBJ1-3; D remains unclear. Germline assignment: CDR1 ENHRY and CDR2 SYGVKD. V lost 0 bases and J 0 bases, leaving 9 bases between the germline ends. This CDR3 region has 16 residues. CDR3 in amino acids: CAISESNTGSGNTIYF. The CDR3 DNA is TGTGCCATCAGTGAGTCCAACACGGGCTCTGGAAACACCATATATTTT.

A single count supports this clone. The chain joins TRBV6-5 to TRBJ2-7, with 8 bases aligning to TRBD1. The germline V gene encodes CDR1 MNHEY and CDR2 SVGAGI. V lost 5 bases, J lost 6 bases, and 12 bases stayed unmatched. The CDR3 is 15 residues long. The CDR3 region has the DNA TGTGCCAGCAGTACCTCCCGGACAGGGCGGGTCGAGCAGTACTTC. Its protein is CASSTSRTGRVEQYF.

The rearrangement links TRBV12-3 or TRBV12-4 to TRBJ1-5; 7 positions agree with TRBD1. With V trimmed by 4 bases and J by 16 bases, 10 bases remained unmatched. CDR3 length: 12 residues. The CDR3 region is CASSSLDRVQHF. DNA for the CDR3: TGTGCCAGCAGTTCACTCGACAGGGTCCAACATTTT.

This chain connects TRBV28 to TRBJ1-4, with D perhaps TRBD1 (5 bases). V lost 6 bases and J 7 bases, leaving 18 bases between the germline ends. The CDR3 runs 15 residues. Looked up from germline, CDR1 is MDHEN and CDR2 is SYDVKM. The chain's CDR3 is CASSLSRVLGEKLFF. The CDR3 DNA is TGTGCCAGCAGCCTGAGCAGGGTATTGGGTGAAAAACTGTTTTTT.

The chain links TRBV7-2 to TRBJ2-7, with TRBD1 identical over 8 bases. The V and J ends lost 0 bases and 2 bases, in that order; junction bases with no gene match: 3. This CDR3 is 15 amino acids long. CDR1 and CDR2 (germline): SGHTA, FQGNSA. The CDR3 region has the DNA TGTGCCAGCAGCTTAGCGGGGACAGGCCCCTACGAGCAGTACTTC. Encoded protein: CASSLAGTGPYEQYF.

The sample holds a few counts of this clone. The V call is TRBV10-3, the J call TRBJ1-1, with 8 positions matching TRBD1. CDR1 and CDR2 (germline): ENHRY, SYGVKD. The CDR3 runs 16 residues. V gave up 0 bases and J gave up 4 bases; unmatched junction bases: 7. The CDR3 spells CAISESTGGGSTEAFF. The DNA of the CDR3 is TGTGCCATCAGTGAGTCAACAGGGGGAGGGAGCACTGAAGCTTTCTTT.

The chain carries TRBV25-1 and TRBJ2-1, with 9 bases fitting TRBD2. V trimming: 3 bases; J trimming: 4 bases; junction bases outside the gene matches: 13. Germline assignment: CDR1 MGHDK and CDR2 SYGVNS. The CDR3 is 18 amino acids. The CDR3 coding sequence is TGTGCCAGCAGTGATCACCCTAGCGGGGTACGTGGTTACAATGAGCAGTTCTTC. It encodes CASSDHPSGVRGYNEQFF.

The V call is TRBV12-3 or TRBV12-4, the J call TRBJ1-1; no definite D call. Between the trimmed V and J ends, which lost 6 bases and 12 bases, there was a span of 20 bases. There are 13 residues in the CDR3. In DNA, the CDR3 is TGTGCCAGCAGCCCCGGCGGAGGGTTAGTAACTTTCTTT. Encoded protein: CASSPGGGLVTFF.

Only one count was recorded for this clone. This rearrangement joins TRBV6-5 to TRBJ2-5, with D maybe TRBD2 (7 bases). Trimming took 7 bases from V and 4 from J, leaving 16 bases between them. Germline V gene data show CDR1 as MNHEY and CDR2 as SVGAGI. The length of the CDR3 is 14 residues. The CDR3 coding sequence is TGTGCCAGCACCCCTCCGGGGGGCAGAGAGACCCAGTACTTC. Its protein is CASTPPGGRETQYF.